The 14 T cell receptor beta chains listed next were all sequenced from one sample in a study of CD8 T cells in ankylosing spondylitis. One entry per CDR3 protein results from TCRdb running MiXCR on the 5' RACE reads. The sample comprises a few hundred thousand distinct CDR3 sequences, 12% of which are singletons, and under 7.5% rests with the top ten. For these TCRs, the target antigens are not known. Study-wide results and limits: Typical of ankylosing spondylitis blood, it appeared, was a TCR beta motif of under 10 highly homologous variants.

Sequencing used blood, either unsorted or a sorted T cell fraction (not recorded which). The receptor source for this set is a male donor with ankylosing spondylitis.

The sample holds a few counts of this clonotype. At one boundary the junction diverges from the germline segment, which might be a read error. V is TRBV2 and J is TRBJ2-5; TRBD2 matches at 7 bases. Germline V gives CDR1 SNHLY, CDR2 FYNNEI. The CDR3 is 12 residues long. The CDR3 nucleotides are TGTGCCAGCAGGCTAGCGGAGGGCCCTGGGGACTTC. Amino acid sequence: CASRLAEGPGDF.

This clonotype has only a few counts. V usage is TRBV2 and J usage is TRBJ2-7, with a possible D match to TRBD2 (5 bases). Germline V gene lookup returns CDR1 SNHLY and CDR2 FYNNEI. Between the trimmed V and J ends, which lost 8 bases and 0 bases, there was a span of 14 bases. The length of the CDR3 is 14 residues. CDR3 bases: TGTGCCAGCGTAGTGCCGGACTTCTCCTACGAGCAGTACTTC. It encodes CASVVPDFSYEQYF.

The V gene is TRBV7-8, the J gene TRBJ1-5; D is perhaps TRBD1 (5 bases). In germline, CDR1 is SGHVS, CDR2 FQNEAQ. V lost 1 base and J 9 bases, leaving 16 bases between the germline ends. The CDR3 runs to 15 residues. This CDR3 is CASSLDGAPGRPQHF. The CDR3 nucleotides read TGTGCCAGCAGCTTAGACGGGGCTCCGGGACGGCCCCAGCATTTT.

The chain joins TRBV6-5 to TRBJ2-1; the D gene is possibly TRBD2 (6 bases). Deletions cut 4 bases from V and 2 bases from J, with 18 bases between. CDR1 MNHEY and CDR2 SVGAGI come from the germline V gene. CDR3 length: 17 residues. This CDR3 is CASSSETGTLAYNEQFF. As DNA, the CDR3 is TGTGCCAGCAGTTCGGAAACCGGGACTCTCGCCTACAATGAGCAGTTCTTC.

This clonotype has only a few counts. This chain joins TRBV7-9 and TRBJ2-1; D perhaps matches TRBD1 (6 bases). Germline V gives CDR1 SEHNR, CDR2 FQNEAQ (reference sequence). Trimming removed 1 base from V and 3 bases from J, with 10 bases in between. The CDR3 consists of 15 residues. CDR3 loop: CASSLEDRYYNEQFF. Here the CDR3 DNA reads TGTGCCAGCAGCTTAGAGGACAGATACTACAATGAGCAGTTCTTC.

The genes are TRBV29-1 and TRBJ2-7; 12 nucleotides match TRBD2. The CDR3 covers 14 residues. J lost 6 bases, V lost 6 bases, and 9 bases had no gene match. Germline CDR1 and CDR2: SQVTM and ANQGSEA. The CDR3: CSVNGLAGTVEQYF. The CDR3 nucleotides read TGCAGCGTAAACGGACTAGCGGGAACGGTCGAGCAGTACTTC.

Only a few counts were recorded for this clonotype. The chain has TRBV3-1 and TRBJ1-1; D might be TRBD1 (5 bases). There are 13 residues in the CDR3. The V end lost 0 bases, the J end lost 8 bases, and 10 bases lay between the germline ends. Germline V lookup: CDR1 LGHDT, CDR2 YNNKEL (reference sequence). The CDR3 reads CASSQEGRGEAFF. CDR3 DNA: TGTGCCAGCAGCCAAGAGGGGAGGGGAGAAGCTTTCTTT.

The gene calls are TRBV15 and TRBJ2-5, with D tentatively TRBD2 (6 bases). V was pared by 3 bases and J by 5 bases, with 13 bases between. Looked up from germline, CDR1 is LNHNV and CDR2 is YYDKDF (reference sequence). The CDR3 consists of 14 residues. The CDR3 is CATSRVGGPETQYF. The CDR3 DNA reads as TGTGCCACCAGCAGGGTGGGAGGTCCTGAGACCCAGTACTTC.

The table lists this clonotype with many counts. J is TRBJ1-4 and V is TRBV5-1; D unresolved. From germline, CDR1 is SGHRS and CDR2 YFSETQ. V was clipped by 0 bases and J by 3 bases, with 3 bases between them. The CDR3 is 13 residues long. CDR3 nucleotides: TGCGCCAGCAGCTTGGATGCTAATGAAAAACTGTTTTTT. Amino acid sequence: CASSLDANEKLFF.

This clonotype was counted between two and nine times. V usage is TRBV12-3 or TRBV12-4 and J usage is TRBJ2-2; the D call may be TRBD1 or TRBD2 (7 bases each). The CDR3 totals 15 residues. Trimming removed 9 bases at V and 5 bases at J, with 19 bases between. CDR3 amino acids: CASSLWQGGTGELFF. In nucleotides, the CDR3 is TGTGCCAGTTCCCTCTGGCAGGGGGGGACCGGGGAGCTGTTTTTT.

This chain connects TRBV13 to TRBJ1-2; TRBD1 agrees at 9 bases. This CDR3 has 15 residues. The J segment lost 2 bases and the V segment lost 7 bases, leaving 8 bases of the junction unmatched. Germline V gives CDR1 PRHDT, CDR2 FYEKMQ (reference sequence). Here the CDR3 reads CASIKTGTGNYGYTF. DNA for the CDR3: TGTGCCAGCATCAAGACCGGGACAGGGAACTATGGCTACACCTTC.

The V and J genes are TRBV20-1 and TRBJ1-6, with a possible D match to TRBD1 (6 bases). Trimming removed 6 bases at V and 6 bases at J, with 15 bases between. Germline CDR1 DFQATT, CDR2 SNEGSKA (reference sequence). The CDR3 has 14 amino acids. DNA for the CDR3: TGCAGTGCGACGGGGGGCGACATTAATTCACCCCTCCACTTT. The encoded protein is CSATGGDINSPLHF.

This clonotype was seen at least ten times. The gene calls are TRBV25-1 and TRBJ1-2, with D possibly TRBD1 on 6 matching bases. The ends were cut back, 5 bases at V and 8 bases at J, with 15 bases in the middle. The V gene's germline CDR1 is MGHDK and CDR2 SYGVNS. The CDR3 contains 13 residues. The CDR3 DNA follows: TGTGCCAGCAGTTGGACAGCGACTCACGGCTACACCTTC. This gives the protein CASSWTATHGYTF.

This clonotype was picked up a small number of times. J is TRBJ2-7 and V is TRBV28; a weak D match, TRBD1 (6 bases). CDR1 and CDR2 (germline): MDHEN, SYDVKM. The CDR3 runs to 14 residues. V was trimmed by 7 bases and J by 0 bases, leaving 13 bases between them. As DNA, the CDR3 is TGTGCCAGCACCCGACAGGCAGGCTCCTACGAGCAGTACGTC. Protein sequence: CASTRQAGSYEQYV.